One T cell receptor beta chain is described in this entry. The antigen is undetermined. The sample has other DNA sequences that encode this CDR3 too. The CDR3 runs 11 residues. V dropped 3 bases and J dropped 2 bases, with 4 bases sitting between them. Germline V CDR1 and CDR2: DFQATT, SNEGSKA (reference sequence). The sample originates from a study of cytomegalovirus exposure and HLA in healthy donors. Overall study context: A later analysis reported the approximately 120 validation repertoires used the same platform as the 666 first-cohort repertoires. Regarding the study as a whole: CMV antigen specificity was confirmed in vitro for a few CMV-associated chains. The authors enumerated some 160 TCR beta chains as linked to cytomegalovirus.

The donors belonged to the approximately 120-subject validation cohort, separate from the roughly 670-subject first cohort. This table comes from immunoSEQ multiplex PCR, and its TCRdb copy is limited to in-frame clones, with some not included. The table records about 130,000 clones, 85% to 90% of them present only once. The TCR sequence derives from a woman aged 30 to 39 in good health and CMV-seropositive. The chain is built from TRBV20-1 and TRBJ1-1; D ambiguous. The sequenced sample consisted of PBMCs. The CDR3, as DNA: TGCAGTGCTAGTCTTAACACTGAAGCTTTCTTT. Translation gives CSASLNTEAFF.